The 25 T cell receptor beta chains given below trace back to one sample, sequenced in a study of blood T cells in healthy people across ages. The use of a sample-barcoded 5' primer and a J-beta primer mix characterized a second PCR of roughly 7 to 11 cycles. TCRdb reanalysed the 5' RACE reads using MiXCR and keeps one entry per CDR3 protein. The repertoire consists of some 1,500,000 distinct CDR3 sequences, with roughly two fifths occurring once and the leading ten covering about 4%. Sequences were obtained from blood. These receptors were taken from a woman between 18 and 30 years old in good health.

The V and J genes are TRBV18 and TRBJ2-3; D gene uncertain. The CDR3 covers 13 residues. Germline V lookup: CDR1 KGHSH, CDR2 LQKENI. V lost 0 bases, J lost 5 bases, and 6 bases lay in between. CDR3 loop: CASSPPSVDTQYF. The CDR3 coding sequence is TGTGCCAGCTCACCACCGTCAGTAGATACGCAGTATTTT.

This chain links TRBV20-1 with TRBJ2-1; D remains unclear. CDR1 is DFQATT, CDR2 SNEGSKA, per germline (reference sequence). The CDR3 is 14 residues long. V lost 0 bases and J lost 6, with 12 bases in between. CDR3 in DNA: TGCAGTGCTAGAGATCGCAACCGAGGCAATGAGCAGTTCTTC. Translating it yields CSARDRNRGNEQFF.

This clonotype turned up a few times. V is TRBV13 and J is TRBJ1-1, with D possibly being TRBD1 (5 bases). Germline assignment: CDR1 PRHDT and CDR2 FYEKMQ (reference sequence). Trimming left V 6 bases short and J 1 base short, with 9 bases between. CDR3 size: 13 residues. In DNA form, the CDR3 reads TGTGCCAGCAGAAGGAGGGGGAACACTGAAGCTTTCTTT. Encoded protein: CASRRRGNTEAFF.

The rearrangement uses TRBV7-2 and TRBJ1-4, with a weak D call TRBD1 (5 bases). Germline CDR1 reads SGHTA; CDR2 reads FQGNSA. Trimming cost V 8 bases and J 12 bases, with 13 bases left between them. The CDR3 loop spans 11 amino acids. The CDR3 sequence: CASRGPFELFF. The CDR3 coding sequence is TGTGCCAGCCGGGGCCCCTTCGAACTGTTTTTT.

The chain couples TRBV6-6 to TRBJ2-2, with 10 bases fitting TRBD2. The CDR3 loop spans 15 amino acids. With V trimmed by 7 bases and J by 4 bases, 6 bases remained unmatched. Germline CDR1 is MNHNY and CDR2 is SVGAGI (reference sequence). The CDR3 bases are TGTGCCAGCACGCTAGCGGGAGTTGTCACCGGGGAGCTGTTTTTT. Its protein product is CASTLAGVVTGELFF.

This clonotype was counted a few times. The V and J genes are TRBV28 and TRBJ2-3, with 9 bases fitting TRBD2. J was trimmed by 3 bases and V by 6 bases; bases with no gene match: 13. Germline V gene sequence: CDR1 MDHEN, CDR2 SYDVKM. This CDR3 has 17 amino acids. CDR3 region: CASRTPGLAVQTDTQYF. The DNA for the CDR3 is TGTGCCAGCAGAACTCCGGGACTAGCAGTGCAGACAGATACGCAGTATTTT.

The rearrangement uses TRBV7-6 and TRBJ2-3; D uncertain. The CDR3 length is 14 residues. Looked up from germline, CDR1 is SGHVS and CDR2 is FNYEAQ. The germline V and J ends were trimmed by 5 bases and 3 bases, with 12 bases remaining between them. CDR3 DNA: TGTGCCAGCAGCCCCCATAGGCCGACAGATACGCAGTATTTT. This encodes CASSPHRPTDTQYF.

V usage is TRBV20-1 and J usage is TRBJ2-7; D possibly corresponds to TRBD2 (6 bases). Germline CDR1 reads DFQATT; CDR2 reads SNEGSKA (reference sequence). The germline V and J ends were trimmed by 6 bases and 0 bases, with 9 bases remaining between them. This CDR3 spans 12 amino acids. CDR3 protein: CSAPGLSYEQYF. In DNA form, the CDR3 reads TGCAGTGCCCCGGGACTCTCCTACGAGCAGTACTTC.

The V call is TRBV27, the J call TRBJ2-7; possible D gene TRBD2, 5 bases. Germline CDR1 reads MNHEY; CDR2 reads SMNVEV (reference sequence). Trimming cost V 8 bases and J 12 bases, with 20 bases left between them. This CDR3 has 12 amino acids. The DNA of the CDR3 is TGTGCCAGCGGATTGGCTCGGGCCGCGGGGTACTTC. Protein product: CASGLARAAGYF.

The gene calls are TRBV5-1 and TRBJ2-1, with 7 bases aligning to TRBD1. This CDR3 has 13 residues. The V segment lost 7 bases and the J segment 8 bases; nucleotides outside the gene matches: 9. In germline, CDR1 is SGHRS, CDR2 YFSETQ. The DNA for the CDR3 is TGCGCCAGCTTTTCCACAGGGGCCCATGAGCAGTTCTTC. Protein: CASFSTGAHEQFF.

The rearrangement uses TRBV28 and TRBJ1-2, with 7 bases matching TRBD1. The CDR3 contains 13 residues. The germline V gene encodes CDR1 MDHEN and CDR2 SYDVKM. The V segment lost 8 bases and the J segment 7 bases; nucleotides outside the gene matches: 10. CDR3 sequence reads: CASAGQSYRGYTF. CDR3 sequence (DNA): TGTGCCAGCGCGGGACAGTCTTATCGTGGCTACACCTTC.

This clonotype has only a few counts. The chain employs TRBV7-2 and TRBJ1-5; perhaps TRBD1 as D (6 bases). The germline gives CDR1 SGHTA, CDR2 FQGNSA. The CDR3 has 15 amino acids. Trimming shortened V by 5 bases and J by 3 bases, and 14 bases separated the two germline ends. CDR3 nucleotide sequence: TGTGCCAGCAGCATCCGGGGACACAACAATCAGCCCCAGCATTTT. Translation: CASSIRGHNNQPQHF.

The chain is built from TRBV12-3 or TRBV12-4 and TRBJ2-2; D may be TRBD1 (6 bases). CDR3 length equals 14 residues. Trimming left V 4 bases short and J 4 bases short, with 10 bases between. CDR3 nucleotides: TGTGCCAGCAGTTATGGACAGATCACCGGGGAGCTGTTTTTT. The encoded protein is CASSYGQITGELFF.

The CDR3 DNA is TGTGCCAGCAGCTTCCGCGGGGGGGCCGCTTACAATGAGCAGTTCTTC. Translated: CASSFRGGAAYNEQFF. The chain combines TRBV7-2 with TRBJ2-1, with 9 bases that match TRBD2. The CDR3 is made up of 16 amino acids. V trimming: 3 bases; J trimming: 4 bases; junction bases outside the gene matches: 7. The germline V gene has CDR1 SGHTA and CDR2 FQGNSA.

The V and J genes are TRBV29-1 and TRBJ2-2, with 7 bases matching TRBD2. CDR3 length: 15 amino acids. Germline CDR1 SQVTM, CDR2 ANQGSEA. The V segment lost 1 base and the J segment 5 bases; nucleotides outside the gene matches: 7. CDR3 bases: TGCAGCGTTGAAGTTGGCGGGAGAGGAACCGGGGAGCTGTTTTTT. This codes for CSVEVGGRGTGELFF.

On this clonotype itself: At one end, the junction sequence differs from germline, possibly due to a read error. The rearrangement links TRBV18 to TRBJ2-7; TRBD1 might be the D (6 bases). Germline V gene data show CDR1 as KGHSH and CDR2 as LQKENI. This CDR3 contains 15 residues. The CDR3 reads CANSRVHRDNYEQYF. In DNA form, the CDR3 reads TGTGCCAACTCACGCGTTCACCGGGACAACTACGAGCAGTACTTC.

The CDR3 DNA follows: TGTGCCAGCGGTCCGGGACTAGTCGGAGATACGCAGTATTTT. This gives the protein CASGPGLVGDTQYF. This chain joins TRBV27 and TRBJ2-3, with 8 bases fitting TRBD2. Germline V gene data show CDR1 as MNHEY and CDR2 as SMNVEV (reference sequence). This CDR3 comprises 14 residues. V lost 8 bases and J lost 5; bases outside the gene matches: 9.

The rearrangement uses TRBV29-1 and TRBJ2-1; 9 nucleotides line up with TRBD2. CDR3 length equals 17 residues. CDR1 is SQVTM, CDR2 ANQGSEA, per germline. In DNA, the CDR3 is TGCGCCACTAACGGCGGGAGGGCCTCTCAATCCTACAATGAGCAGTTCTTC. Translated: CATNGGRASQSYNEQFF.

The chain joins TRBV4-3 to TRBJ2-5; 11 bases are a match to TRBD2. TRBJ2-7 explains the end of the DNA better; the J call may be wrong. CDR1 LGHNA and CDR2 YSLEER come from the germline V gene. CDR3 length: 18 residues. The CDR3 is CASSQEDSRLAGIYEQYF. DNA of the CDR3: TGCGCCAGCAGCCAAGAGGACAGTAGACTAGCGGGGATCTACGAGCAGTACTTC.

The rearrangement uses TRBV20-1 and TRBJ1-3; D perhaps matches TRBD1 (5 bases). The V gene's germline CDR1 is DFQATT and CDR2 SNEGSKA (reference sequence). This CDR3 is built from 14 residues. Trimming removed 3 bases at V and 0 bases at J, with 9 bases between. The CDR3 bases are TGCAGTGCTAGGGCGGGACTCTCTGGAAACACCATATATTTT. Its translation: CSARAGLSGNTIYF.

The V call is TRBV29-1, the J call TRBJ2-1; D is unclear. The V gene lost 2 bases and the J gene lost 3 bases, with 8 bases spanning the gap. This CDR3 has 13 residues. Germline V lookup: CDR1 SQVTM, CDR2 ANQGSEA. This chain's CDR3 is CSVETQIYNEQFF. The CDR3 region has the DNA TGCAGCGTTGAAACCCAGATCTACAATGAGCAGTTCTTC.

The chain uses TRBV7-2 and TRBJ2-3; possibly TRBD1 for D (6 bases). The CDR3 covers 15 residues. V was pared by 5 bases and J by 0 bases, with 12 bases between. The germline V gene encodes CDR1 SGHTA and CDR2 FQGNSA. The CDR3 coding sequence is TGTGCCAGCAGCCCCTGGGGGCTGAGCACAGATACGCAGTATTTT. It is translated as CASSPWGLSTDTQYF.

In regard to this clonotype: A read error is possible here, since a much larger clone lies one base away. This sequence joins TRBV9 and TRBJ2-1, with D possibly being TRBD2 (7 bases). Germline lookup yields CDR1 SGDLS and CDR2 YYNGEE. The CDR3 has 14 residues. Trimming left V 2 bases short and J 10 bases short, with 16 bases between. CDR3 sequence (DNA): TGTGCCAGCAGCGTGGGGGGGGGCGTCTACGAGCAGTTCTTC. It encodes CASSVGGGVYEQFF.

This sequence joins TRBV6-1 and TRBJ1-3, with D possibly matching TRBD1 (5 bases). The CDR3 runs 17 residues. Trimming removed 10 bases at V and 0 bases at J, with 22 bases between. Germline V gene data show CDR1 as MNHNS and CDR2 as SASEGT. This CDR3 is CAIGGRTGTNSGNTIYF. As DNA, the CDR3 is TGTGCCATCGGCGGACGAACCGGGACCAACTCTGGAAACACCATATATTTT.

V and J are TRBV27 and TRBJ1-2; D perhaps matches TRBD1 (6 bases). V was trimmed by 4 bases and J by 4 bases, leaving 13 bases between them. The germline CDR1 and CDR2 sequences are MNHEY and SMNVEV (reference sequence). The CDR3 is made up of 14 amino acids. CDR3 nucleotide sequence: TGTGCCAGCAGTTCTACAACAGGGAGCTATGGCTACACCTTC. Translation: CASSSTTGSYGYTF.